The 8 T cell receptor beta chains reported below all come from one sample, sequenced in a study of blood T cell repertoires in COVID-19. TCRdb's copy holds only in-frame clones and misses some; the assay was immunoSEQ multiplex PCR. This table holds over 250,000 clones, 80% to 90% found once. Input material: peripheral blood. Receptors originate from a woman aged 45-60 years who had recovered from COVID-19.

This chain connects TRBV28 to TRBJ2-1; no clear D gene. The V gene lost 5 bases and the J gene lost 11 bases, with 16 bases spanning the gap. This CDR3 is built from 13 residues. Germline V gives CDR1 MDHEN, CDR2 SYDVKM. This chain's CDR3 is CASSPPLQPQQFF. The CDR3 DNA is TGTGCCAGCAGTCCCCCGTTACAGCCGCAGCAGTTCTTC.

The V and J genes are TRBV7-2 and TRBJ2-7; weak D call: TRBD2 (6 bases). V was clipped by 4 bases and J by 3 bases, with 16 bases between them. Germline CDR1 SGHTA, CDR2 FQGNSA. The length of the CDR3 is 15 residues. The CDR3 DNA sequence: TGTGCCAGCAGCTATACTAGCCAGGGTGTCTACGAGCAGTACTTC. This sequence encodes CASSYTSQGVYEQYF.

The chain has TRBV6-5 and TRBJ2-1; maybe TRBD1 (6 bases). The CDR3 is 13 residues long. The ends were cut back, 10 bases at V and 3 bases at J, with 13 bases in the middle. Germline CDR1 reads MNHEY; CDR2 reads SVGAGI. CDR3 protein: CATDGQLYNEQFF. Written as DNA, the CDR3 is TGTGCCACGGACGGACAGCTCTACAATGAGCAGTTCTTC.

V and J are TRBV4-3 and TRBJ1-4; D call uncertain. CDR3 length: 16 residues. Between the trimmed V and J ends, which lost 3 bases and 2 bases, there was a span of 13 bases. Germline values: CDR1 LGHNA, CDR2 YSLEER. The CDR3 DNA is TGCGCCAGCAGCCAGCGAGGGCCGGCGACTAATGAAAAACTGTTTTTT. Protein product: CASSQRGPATNEKLFF.

This chain links TRBV28 with TRBJ1-1; D gene uncertain. This CDR3 region has 11 residues. The germline CDR1 and CDR2 sequences are MDHEN and SYDVKM. CDR3 DNA sequence: TGTGCATCGGGATCTTACACTGAAGCTTTCTTT. It codes for CASGSYTEAFF.

This chain uses TRBV9 with TRBJ1-2, with TRBD1 matching over 10 bases. After removal of 4 bases from V and 3 bases from J, the junction contained 3 bases not matched to a gene. The germline CDR1 and CDR2 sequences are SGDLS and YYNGEE. The CDR3 spans 14 residues. In nucleotides, the CDR3 is TGTGCCAGCAGCCTCGGACAGGGGGACTATGGCTACACCTTC. This gives the protein CASSLGQGDYGYTF.

The chain employs TRBV6-5 and TRBJ1-3; tentative D call: TRBD1 (6 bases). This CDR3 has 15 amino acids. V lost 0 bases to trimming and J lost 0 bases, with 6 bases between them. Germline V CDR1 and CDR2: MNHEY, SVGAGI. The CDR3 loop reads CASSYSDSSGNTIYF. The CDR3 DNA sequence: TGTGCCAGCAGTTACTCGGACAGCTCTGGAAACACCATATATTTT.

The CDR3 loop is CAGARDRGEKLFF. CDR3 bases: TGTGCCGGGGCACGGGACAGGGGTGAAAAACTGTTTTTT. V usage is TRBV2 and J usage is TRBJ1-4, with TRBD1 matching 10 bases. Looked up from germline, CDR1 is SNHLY and CDR2 is FYNNEI. CDR3 size: 13 residues. The V gene end was trimmed by 11 bases and the J gene end by 7 bases; junction bases not matched to a gene: 7.